The T cell receptor beta chain described here comes from a study of beta chain features in type 1 diabetes. Overall study results and limits: Moderate yet significant TCRB CDR3 shortening was seen in Type 1 diabetes patients in all four CD4+ subsets.

Concerning this clone itself: Its antigen is unknown.

Reverse transcription of all isolated RNA meant that expressed TCRB transcripts were sequenced. Sequencing used immunoSEQ multiplex PCR; TCRdb keeps in-frame clones, though not all of them. The sample yields about 240,000 clones, about 15% seen once. From germline, CDR1 is KGHSH and CDR2 LQKENI. V dropped 3 bases and J dropped 7; count of bases not matched to a gene: 5. The CDR3 has 13 residues. Sequencing used naive CD4+ T cells from blood. This sequence originates from a young man with type 1 diabetes. The V call is TRBV18, the J call TRBJ2-7; 8 bases match TRBD1. In nucleotides, the CDR3 is TGTGCCAGCTCACCGGGGACAGGACAGGAGCAGTACTTC. This encodes CASSPGTGQEQYF.